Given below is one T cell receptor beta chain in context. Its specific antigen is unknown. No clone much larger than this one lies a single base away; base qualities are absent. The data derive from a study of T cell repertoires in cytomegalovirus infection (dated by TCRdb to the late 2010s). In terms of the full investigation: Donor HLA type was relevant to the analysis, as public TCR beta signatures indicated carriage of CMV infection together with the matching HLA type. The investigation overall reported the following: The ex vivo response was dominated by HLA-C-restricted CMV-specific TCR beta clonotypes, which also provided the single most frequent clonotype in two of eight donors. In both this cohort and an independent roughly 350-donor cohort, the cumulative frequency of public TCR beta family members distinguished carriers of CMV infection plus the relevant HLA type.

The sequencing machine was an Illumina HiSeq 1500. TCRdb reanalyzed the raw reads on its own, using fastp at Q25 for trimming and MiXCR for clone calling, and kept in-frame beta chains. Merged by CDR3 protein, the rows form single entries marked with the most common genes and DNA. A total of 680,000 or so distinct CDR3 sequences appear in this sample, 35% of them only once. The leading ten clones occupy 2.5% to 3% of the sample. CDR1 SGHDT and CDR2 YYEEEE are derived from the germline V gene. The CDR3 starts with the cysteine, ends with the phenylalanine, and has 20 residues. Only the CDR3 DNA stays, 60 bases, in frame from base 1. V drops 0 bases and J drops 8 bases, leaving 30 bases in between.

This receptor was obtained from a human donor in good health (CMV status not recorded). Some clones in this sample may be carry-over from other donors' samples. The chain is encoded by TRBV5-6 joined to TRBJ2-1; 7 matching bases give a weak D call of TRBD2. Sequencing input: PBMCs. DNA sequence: TGTGCCAGCAGCTTGGAGGCTGGCCTCTCAGGGGAGGGCTGGTCGGATGAGCAGTTCTTC. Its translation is CASSLEAGLSGEGWSDEQFF. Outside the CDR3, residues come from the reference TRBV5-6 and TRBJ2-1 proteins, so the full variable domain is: DAGVTQSPTHLIKTRGQQVTLRCSPKSGHDTVSWYQQALGQGPQFIFQYYEEEERQRGNFPDRFSGHQFPNYSSELNVNALLLGDSALYLCASSLEAGLSGEGWSDEQFFGPGTRLTVL.